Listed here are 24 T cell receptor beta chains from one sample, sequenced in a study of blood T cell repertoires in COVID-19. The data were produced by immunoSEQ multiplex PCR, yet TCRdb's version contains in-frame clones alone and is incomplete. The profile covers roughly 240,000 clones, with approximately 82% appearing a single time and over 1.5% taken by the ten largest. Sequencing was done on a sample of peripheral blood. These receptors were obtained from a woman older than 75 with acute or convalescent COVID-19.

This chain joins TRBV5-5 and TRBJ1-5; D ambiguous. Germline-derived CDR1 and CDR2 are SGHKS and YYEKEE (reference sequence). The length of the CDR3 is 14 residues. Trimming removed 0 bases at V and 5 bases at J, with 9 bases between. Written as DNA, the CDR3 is TGTGCCAGCAGCTTGGGTCAAACATATCAGCCCCAGCATTTT. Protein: CASSLGQTYQPQHF.

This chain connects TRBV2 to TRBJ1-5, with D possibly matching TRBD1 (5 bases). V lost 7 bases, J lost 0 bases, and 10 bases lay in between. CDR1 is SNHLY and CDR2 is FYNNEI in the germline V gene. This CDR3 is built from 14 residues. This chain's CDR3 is CASNLGGSNQPQHF. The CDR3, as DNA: TGTGCCAGCAATCTGGGGGGTAGCAATCAGCCCCAGCATTTT.

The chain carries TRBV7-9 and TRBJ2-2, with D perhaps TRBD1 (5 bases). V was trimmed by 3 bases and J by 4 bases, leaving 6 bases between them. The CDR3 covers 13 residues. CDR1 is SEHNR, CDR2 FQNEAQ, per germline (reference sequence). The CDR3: CASSFRGTGELFF. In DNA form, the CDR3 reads TGTGCCAGCAGCTTTAGGGGCACCGGGGAGCTGTTTTTT.

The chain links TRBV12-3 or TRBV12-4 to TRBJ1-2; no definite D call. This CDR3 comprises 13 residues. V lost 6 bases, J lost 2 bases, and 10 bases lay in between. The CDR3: CASRLTSNYGYTF. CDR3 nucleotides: TGTGCCAGCAGACTGACATCCAACTATGGCTACACCTTC.

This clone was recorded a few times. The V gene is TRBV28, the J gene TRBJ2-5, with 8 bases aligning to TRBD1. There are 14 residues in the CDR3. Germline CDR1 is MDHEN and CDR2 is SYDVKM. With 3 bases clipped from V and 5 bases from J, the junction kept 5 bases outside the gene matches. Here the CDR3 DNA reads TGTGCCAGCAGTTTCCAGGGGGCGGTTGAGACCCAGTACTTC. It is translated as CASSFQGAVETQYF.

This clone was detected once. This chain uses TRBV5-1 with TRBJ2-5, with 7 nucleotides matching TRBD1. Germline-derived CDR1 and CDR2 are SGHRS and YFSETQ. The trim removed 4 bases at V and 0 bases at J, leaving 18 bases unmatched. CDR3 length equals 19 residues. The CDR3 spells CASSTGRDRAGWDQETQYF. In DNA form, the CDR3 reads TGCGCCAGCAGCACTGGCCGGGACAGAGCTGGATGGGACCAAGAGACCCAGTACTTC.

The CDR3 spells CASSQDPTLLNEQFF. The CDR3 DNA reads as TGCGCCAGCAGCCAAGATCCTACTTTGTTGAATGAGCAGTTCTTC. This chain joins TRBV4-3 and TRBJ2-1; D is unresolved. Germline V CDR1 and CDR2: LGHNA, YSLEER. The CDR3 loop spans 15 amino acids. V shed 0 bases and J shed 7 bases, with 13 bases lying between them.

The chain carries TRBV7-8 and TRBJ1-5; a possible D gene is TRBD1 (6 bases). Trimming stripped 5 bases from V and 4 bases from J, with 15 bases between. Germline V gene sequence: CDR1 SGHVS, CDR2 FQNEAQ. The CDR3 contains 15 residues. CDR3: CASSRDGTRNQPQHF. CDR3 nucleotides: TGTGCCAGCAGCCGCGATGGGACAAGGAATCAGCCCCAGCATTTT.

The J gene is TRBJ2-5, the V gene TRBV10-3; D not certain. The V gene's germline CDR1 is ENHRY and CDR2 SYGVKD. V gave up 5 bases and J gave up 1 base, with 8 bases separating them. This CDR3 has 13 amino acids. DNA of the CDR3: TGTGCCATCAGTTGGAACAGCCAAGAGACCCAGTACTTC. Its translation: CAISWNSQETQYF.

The CDR3 sequence: CASSDRYGSSYEQYF. The CDR3 region has the DNA TGTGCCAGCAGCGATAGGTACGGGAGCTCCTACGAGCAGTACTTC. The chain employs TRBV7-2 and TRBJ2-7; weak D call: TRBD2 (6 bases). CDR3 length: 15 amino acids. Trimming removed 5 bases from V and 0 bases from J, with 14 bases in between. From germline, CDR1 is SGHTA and CDR2 FQGNSA.

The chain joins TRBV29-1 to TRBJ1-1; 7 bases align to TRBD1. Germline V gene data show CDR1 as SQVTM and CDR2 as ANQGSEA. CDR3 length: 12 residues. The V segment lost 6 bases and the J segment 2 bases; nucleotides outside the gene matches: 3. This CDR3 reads CSVRDSNTEAFF. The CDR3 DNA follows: TGCAGCGTCCGGGACAGTAACACTGAAGCTTTCTTT. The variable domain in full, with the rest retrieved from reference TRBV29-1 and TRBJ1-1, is SAVISQKPSRDICQRGTSLTIQCQVDSQVTMMFWYRQQPGQSLTLIATANQGSEATYESGFVIDKFPISRPNLTFSTLTVSNMSPEDSSIYLCSVRDSNTEAFFGQGTRLTVV.

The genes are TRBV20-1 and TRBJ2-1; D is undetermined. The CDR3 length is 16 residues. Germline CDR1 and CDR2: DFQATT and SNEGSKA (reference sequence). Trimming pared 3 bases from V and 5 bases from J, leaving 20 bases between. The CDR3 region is CSASRVIVRPDNEQFF. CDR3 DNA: TGCAGTGCTAGTCGGGTGATAGTCCGGCCTGACAATGAGCAGTTCTTC.

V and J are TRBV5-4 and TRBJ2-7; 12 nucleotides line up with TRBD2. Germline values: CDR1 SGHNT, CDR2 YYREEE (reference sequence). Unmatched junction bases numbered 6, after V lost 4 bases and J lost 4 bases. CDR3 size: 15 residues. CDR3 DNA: TGTGCCAGCAGCACCCGGACTAGCGGGACTTACGAGCAGTACTTC. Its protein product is CASSTRTSGTYEQYF.

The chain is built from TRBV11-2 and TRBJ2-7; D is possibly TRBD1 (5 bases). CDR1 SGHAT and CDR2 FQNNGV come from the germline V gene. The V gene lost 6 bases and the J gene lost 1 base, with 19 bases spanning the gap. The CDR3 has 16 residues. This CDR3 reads CASSRSPRDSSYEQYF. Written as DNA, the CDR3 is TGTGCCAGCAGTCGGAGTCCCAGGGATTCATCCTACGAGCAGTACTTC.

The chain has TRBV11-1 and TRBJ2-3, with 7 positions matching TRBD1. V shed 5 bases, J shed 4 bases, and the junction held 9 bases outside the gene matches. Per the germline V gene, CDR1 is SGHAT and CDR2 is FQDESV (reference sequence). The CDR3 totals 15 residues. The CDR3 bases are TGTGCCAGCAGCCAGGACAGGATGGGCGCAGATACGCAGTATTTT. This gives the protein CASSQDRMGADTQYF. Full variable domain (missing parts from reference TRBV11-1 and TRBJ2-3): EAEVAQSPRYKITEKSQAVAFWCDPISGHATLYWYRQILGQGPELLVQFQDESVVDDSQLPKDRFSAERLKGVDSTLKIQPAELGDSAMYLCASSQDRMGADTQYFGPGTRLTVL.

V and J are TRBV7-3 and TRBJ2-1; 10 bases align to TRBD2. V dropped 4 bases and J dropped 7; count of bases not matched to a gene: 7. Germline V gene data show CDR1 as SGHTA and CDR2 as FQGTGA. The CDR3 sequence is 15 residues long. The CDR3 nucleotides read TGTGCCAGCAGCTGGTTAGCGGGAGGAGGTAATGAGCAGTTCTTC. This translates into CASSWLAGGGNEQFF.

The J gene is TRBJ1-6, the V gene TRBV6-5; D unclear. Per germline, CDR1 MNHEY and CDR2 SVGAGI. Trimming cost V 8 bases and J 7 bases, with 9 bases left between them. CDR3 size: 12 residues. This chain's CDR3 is CASAGGNSPLHF. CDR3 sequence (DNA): TGTGCCAGCGCGGGAGGAAATTCACCCCTCCACTTT.

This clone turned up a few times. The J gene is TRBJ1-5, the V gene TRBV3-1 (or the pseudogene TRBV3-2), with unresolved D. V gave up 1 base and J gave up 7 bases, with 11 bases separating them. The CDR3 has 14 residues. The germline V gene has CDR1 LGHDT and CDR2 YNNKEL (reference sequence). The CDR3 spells CASSQGIQSQPQHF. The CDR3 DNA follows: TGTGCCAGCAGCCAAGGCATACAATCACAGCCCCAGCATTTT.

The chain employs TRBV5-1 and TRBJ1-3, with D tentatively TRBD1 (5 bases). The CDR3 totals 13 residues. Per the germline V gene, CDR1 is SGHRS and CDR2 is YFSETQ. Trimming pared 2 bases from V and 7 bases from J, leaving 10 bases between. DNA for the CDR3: TGCGCCAGCAGCTTATCCTCAGGGAACACCATATATTTT. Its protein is CASSLSSGNTIYF.

The CDR3 sequence: CASSYPTEMNTEAFF. DNA of the CDR3: TGTGCCAGCAGCTATCCTACAGAGATGAACACTGAAGCTTTCTTT. The chain couples TRBV5-6 to TRBJ1-1; D gene unclear. This CDR3 contains 15 residues. V shed 3 bases and J shed 0 bases, with 12 bases lying between them. Germline loops: CDR1 SGHDT, CDR2 YYEEEE.

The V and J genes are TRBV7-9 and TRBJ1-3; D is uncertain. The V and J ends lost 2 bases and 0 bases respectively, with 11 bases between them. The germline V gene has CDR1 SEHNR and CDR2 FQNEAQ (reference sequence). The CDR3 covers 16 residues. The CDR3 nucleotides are TGTGCCAGCAGCTTATCTTCTACTAACTCTGGAAACACCATATATTTT. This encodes CASSLSSTNSGNTIYF.

The CDR3 reads CASSRGLGDNEQFF. The DNA for the CDR3 is TGTGCCAGCTCACGGGGACTAGGGGACAATGAGCAGTTCTTC. The chain couples TRBV18 to TRBJ2-1, with 8 bases aligning to TRBD2. The CDR3 is made up of 14 amino acids. V lost 4 bases to trimming and J lost 5 bases; unmatched junction nucleotides: 4. From germline, CDR1 is KGHSH and CDR2 LQKENI. The full variable domain, rest sourced from reference TRBV18 and TRBJ2-1, is NAGVMQNPRHLVRRRGQEARLRCSPMKGHSHVYWYRQLPEEGLKFMVYLQKENIIDESGMPKERFSAEFPKEGPSILRIQQVVRGDSAAYFCASSRGLGDNEQFFGPGTRLTVL.

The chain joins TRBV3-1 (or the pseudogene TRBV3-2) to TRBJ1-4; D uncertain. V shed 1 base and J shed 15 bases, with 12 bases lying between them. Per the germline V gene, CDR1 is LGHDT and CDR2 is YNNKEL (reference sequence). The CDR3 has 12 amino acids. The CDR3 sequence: CASSQVPSLVFF. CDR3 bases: TGTGCCAGCAGCCAAGTTCCCAGTTTGGTGTTTTTT.

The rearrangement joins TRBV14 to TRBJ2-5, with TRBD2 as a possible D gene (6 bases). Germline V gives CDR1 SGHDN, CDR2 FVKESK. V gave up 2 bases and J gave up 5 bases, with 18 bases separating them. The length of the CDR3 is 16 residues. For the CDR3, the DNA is TGTGCCAGCAGCCAAAACAAGGGACTGCTCCAGGAGACCCAGTACTTC. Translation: CASSQNKGLLQETQYF.